This T cell receptor (beta chain) was obtained from a study of monozygotic twins with inflammatory bowel disease. CDR1 and CDR2 from the germline V gene are SGHRS and YFSETQ. CDR3 length equals 16 residues. TCRdb reprocessed the 5' RACE reads and stores each CDR3 protein as one record, lacking DNA. The sample has more than 75,000 distinct CDR3 sequences, and its top ten clones hold less than 7.5%. The chain employs TRBV5-1 and TRBJ1-2; TCRdb reports TRBD1, a call that lacks DNA to check it against. The TCR sequence derives from a human donor with ulcerative colitis or Crohn's disease, or a healthy co-twin of an affected twin (not recorded which). The sequenced sample consisted of blood. The CDR3 spells CASSPRTRAWDYGYTF.